A selection of T cell receptor beta chains follows, all from one sample in a study of T cell responses to AZD1222 COVID-19 vaccine. Produced via immunoSEQ multiplex PCR; TCRdb's table is partial and in-frame only. The table shows around 160,000 clones, with about 81% occurring only once. The specimen was peripheral blood, collected on day 0 of MenACWY control vaccination. Receptor source: an adult in good health. Both conserved end residues are part of each CDR3. A D gene is named only where the DNA matches it firmly. Size is omitted from some rows. Given values are once, few, many or a class for expanded clones.

few	TRBJ1-1	TRBV27	TRBD1	TGTGCCAGCAGCCCTTACGACAGGGCCACTGAAGCTTTCTTT	CASSPYDRATEAFF
NA	TRBJ1-2	TRBV9	NA	TGTGCCAGCAGCGCGGTTGGGGGAGGGGATAGGGGCTACACCTTC	CASSAVGGGDRGYTF
NA	TRBJ2-1	TRBV5-8	NA	TGTGCCAGCAGCTTGGGGTCGGGCCCGGCCAATGAGCAGTTCTTC	CASSLGSGPANEQFF
NA	TRBJ2-5	TRBV7-7	TRBD2	TGTGCCAGCAGCTTCGGACTAGAAGTAAAAGAGACCCAGTACTTC	CASSFGLEVKETQYF
NA	TRBJ1-1	TRBV6-5	NA	TGTGCCAGCAGTTCCCCTCAGGTTTCGGCCTTGGAAGCTTTCTTT	CASSSPQVSALEAFF
NA	TRBJ1-4	TRBV6-1	TRBD1	TGTGCCAGCAGTGAACCCCTTGGAGGGACAGTTTTCGGGGATGAAAAACTGTTTTTT	CASSEPLGGTVFGDEKLFF
NA	TRBJ2-1	TRBV11-3	TRBD2	TGTGCCAGCAGCTTAGGTAGCGGGGGGTTCAATGAGCAGTTCTTC	CASSLGSGGFNEQFF
few	TRBJ2-2	TRBV2	NA	TGTGCCAGCAGACGGGACGGTGCTTCGAACACCGGGGAGCTGTTTTTT	CASRRDGASNTGELFF
NA	TRBJ1-6	TRBV18	TRBD1	TGTGCCAGCTCACCACCGACAGGGCGGAGGAATTCACCCCTCCACTTT	CASSPPTGRRNSPLHF
NA	TRBJ2-7	TRBV10-2	NA	TGCGCCAGCAGTGAGTGGGACGGGACAACTTTCACATCCTACGAGCAGTACTTC	CASSEWDGTTFTSYEQYF
NA	TRBJ1-5	TRBV20-1	NA	TGCAGTGCTAGTCCTCGCCGGGGAGGGGCCCTTAGCAATCAGCCCCAGCATTTT	CSASPRRGGALSNQPQHF
few	TRBJ2-1	TRBV7-3	TRBD2	TGTGCCAGCAGCTCCCGCGGGGGGGCCTACAATGAGCAGTTCTTC	CASSSRGGAYNEQFF
NA	TRBJ2-1	TRBV13	NA	TGTGCCAGCAGCCCTATTACTCCCGGCAATGAGCAGTTCTTC	CASSPITPGNEQFF
few	TRBJ1-2	TRBV5-1	NA	TGCGCCAGCAGGAGAGACCAGACAGCATGGGGCTACACCTTC	CASRRDQTAWGYTF
NA	TRBJ2-3	TRBV5-4	NA	TGTGCCAGCAGCTTGCCGCGGAGCACAGATACGCAGTATTTT	CASSLPRSTDTQYF
NA	TRBJ1-5	TRBV19	TRBD1	TGTGCCAGTAGTTCGCCCCAGACAGGGGGCCCCGCGAGGCCCCAGCATTTT	CASSSPQTGGPARPQHF
NA	TRBJ1-2	TRBV7-3	TRBD1	TGTGCCAGCAGCGAATCCCGGGACAGCTATGGCTACACCTTC	CASSESRDSYGYTF
few	TRBJ1-6	TRBV3-1/TRBV3-2	NA	TGTGCCAGCAGCCAAGGAGGGTTTTCGACACCCCTCCACTTT	CASSQGGFSTPLHF
once	TRBJ1-1	TRBV15	NA	TGTGCCACCAGCACACTAGGGAGAAGGACTAGTCGTGGCACTGAAGCTTTCTTT	CATSTLGRRTSRGTEAFF
once	TRBJ1-1	TRBV5-1	NA	TGCGCCAGCAGCTTACACAGGAATACGATGAACACTGAAGCTTTCTTT	CASSLHRNTMNTEAFF
NA	TRBJ1-2	TRBV4-1	NA	TGCGCCAGCAGCCAAGACAGGTTTGATTCCTATGGCTACACCTTC	CASSQDRFDSYGYTF
NA	TRBJ1-6	TRBV27	NA	TGTGCCAGCAGTTTATCGACAGTTCCTAATTCACCCCTCCACTTT	CASSLSTVPNSPLHF
NA	TRBJ2-7	TRBV7-8	TRBD1	TGTGCCAGCAGCTCGCTTGCACTCTACAGGGGCAGGAGCTCCTACGAGCAGTACTTC	CASSSLALYRGRSSYEQYF
NA	TRBJ1-1	TRBV28	NA	TGTGCCAGCAGTTTACGAGGGAGGGAAGCTTTCTTT	CASSLRGREAFF
NA	TRBJ2-1	TRBV7-3	NA	TGTGCCAGCAGCTTAGGGTCAAGCTCCTACAATGAGCAGTTCTTC	CASSLGSSSYNEQFF
NA	TRBJ2-3	TRBV6-1	NA	TGTGCCAGCAGTGAAAATAGAGTACCGAGCACAGATACGCAGTATTTT	CASSENRVPSTDTQYF
once	TRBJ1-1	TRBV3-1/TRBV3-2	NA	TGTGCCAGCAGCACGCCCCTTACAGGGAGCGCTGAAGCTTTCTTT	CASSTPLTGSAEAFF
NA	TRBJ2-5	TRBV5-1	TRBD2	TGCGCCAGCAGCTTGGTAGCGGGGAGCGGGGAGACCCAGTACTTC	CASSLVAGSGETQYF
NA	TRBJ1-3	TRBV2	NA	TGTGCCAGCAGGGGGATGTGGGGTTCTTCTGGAAACACCATATATTTT	CASRGMWGSSGNTIYF
once	TRBJ1-4	TRBV5-5	NA	TGTGCCAGCAGCTTGGATACAGGGTTTGAAAAACTGTTTTTT	CASSLDTGFEKLFF
NA	TRBJ1-5	TRBV11-2	TRBD1	TGTGCCAGCAGCTGGGGGACAGGGGACTCGAGCCAGCATTTT	CASSWGTGDSSQHF
once	TRBJ1-5	TRBV6-5	TRBD1	TGTGCCAGCACGAGGACAGGGCGCAATCAGCCCCAGCATTTT	CASTRTGRNQPQHF
once	TRBJ1-1	TRBV5-6	TRBD1	TGTGCCAGCAGCTTGTTCAGGGGGAAGATGAACACTGAAGCTTTCTTT	CASSLFRGKMNTEAFF
NA	TRBJ2-2	TRBV7-6	TRBD2	TGTGCCAGCAGCTCAGGGACTAGCGGCACCGGGGAGCTGTTTTTT	CASSSGTSGTGELFF
NA	TRBJ1-1	TRBV7-6	TRBD1	TGTGCCAGCGGCCGGGACAGGGGGATGAACACTGAAGCTTTCTTT	CASGRDRGMNTEAFF
NA	TRBJ1-5	TRBV28	NA	TGTGCCAGCAGTTTATCAGGGAGGACAAGTCAGCCCCAGCATTTT	CASSLSGRTSQPQHF
NA	TRBJ2-1	TRBV15	NA	TGTGCCACCAGCAGAGATTACGGGGGGCGCGATGAGCAGTTCTTC	CATSRDYGGRDEQFF
NA	TRBJ2-2	TRBV9	NA	TGTGCCAGCAGCACCCTTGGGGCCCCCGGGGAGCTGTTTTTT	CASSTLGAPGELFF
once	TRBJ2-2	TRBV11-2	NA	TGTGCCAGCAGGGAAACGGCCCGGGAGCTGTTTTTT	CASRETARELFF
NA	TRBJ2-6	TRBV30	NA	TGTGCCTGGAGTGTACGCGGTTCTGGGGCCAACGTCCTGACTTTC	CAWSVRGSGANVLTF
NA	TRBJ2-7	TRBV6-1	NA	TGTGCCAGCAGTGATGGAGGAACCTACGAGCAGTACTTC	CASSDGGTYEQYF
NA	TRBJ1-2	TRBV6-5	NA	TGTGCCAGCAGTTACTCGAGTAGCAATGGGGGCTACACCTTC	CASSYSSSNGGYTF
once	TRBJ2-6	TRBV9	NA	TGTGCCAGCAGCGGGAGGCCCCCCCTCAGCTTAGCTGGGGCCAACGTCCTGACTTTC	CASSGRPPLSLAGANVLTF
NA	TRBJ1-4	TRBV6-5	NA	TGTGCCAGCAGCAACGAGAGGTCAACTAATGAAAAACTGTTTTTT	CASSNERSTNEKLFF
NA	TRBJ1-6	TRBV28	TRBD1	TGTGCCAGCAGTTTGACAGGGTCGGGGTATAATTCACCCCTCCACTTT	CASSLTGSGYNSPLHF
NA	TRBJ1-2	TRBV30	NA	TGTGCCTGGAGTCCAGGGGACTATGGCTACACCTTC	CAWSPGDYGYTF
NA	TRBJ2-5	TRBV2	NA	TGTGCCAGCACCTTGACCGGGGCGGGCGAGACCCAGTACTTC	CASTLTGAGETQYF
NA	TRBJ1-2	TRBV28	TRBD1	TGTGCCAGCAGTCCCCAGACAGGGAACTATGGCTACACCTTC	CASSPQTGNYGYTF
NA	TRBJ2-3	TRBV7-2	NA	TGTGCCAGCAGCTTAGCCCCTAGGGCGTCTAGGGGTACGCAGTATTTT	CASSLAPRASRGTQYF
NA	TRBJ2-5	TRBV27	TRBD2	TGTGCCTGCAGCGGAGGGGAGGGGAACCAAGAGACCCAGTACTTC	CACSGGEGNQETQYF
NA	TRBJ2-4	TRBV2	NA	TGTGCCAGCAGTGAGGAACGGAGTGTCGTTGCGAACATTCAGTACTTC	CASSEERSVVANIQYF
NA	TRBJ1-2	TRBV7-2	NA	TGTGCCAGCAGCTTAGCGGAGGGCTATGGCTACACCTTC	CASSLAEGYGYTF
NA	TRBJ1-1	TRBV10-2	NA	TGCGCCAGCAGCCAGGGCATTGAAGCTTTCTTT	CASSQGIEAFF
NA	TRBJ2-7	TRBV6-5	NA	TGTGCCAGCAGTTACTCGGAAGGGTCTGGCGAGCAGTACTTC	CASSYSEGSGEQYF
NA	TRBJ1-1	TRBV6-5	NA	TGTGCCAGCAGTTACTCGATGCCAGGGGCGAACACTGAAGCTTTCTTT	CASSYSMPGANTEAFF
NA	TRBJ2-3	TRBV2	TRBD2	TGTGCCAGCAGTCTAGCCGGGACTAGCGTCACAGATACGCAGTATTTT	CASSLAGTSVTDTQYF
NA	TRBJ1-1	TRBV18	TRBD1	TGTGCCAGCTCACCACAGGGACAGCTGAACACTGAAGCTTTCTTT	CASSPQGQLNTEAFF
NA	TRBJ1-4	TRBV2	NA	TGTGCCAGCACCCTACAGGGTGGAGGAGAAAAACTGTTTTTT	CASTLQGGGEKLFF
NA	TRBJ2-3	TRBV9	NA	TGTGCCAGCAGCGGGACTGGACGCACAGATACGCAGTATTTT	CASSGTGRTDTQYF
NA	TRBJ1-3	TRBV25-1	NA	TGTGCCAGCAGTGAACTTCCGGGACGCGGAAACACCATATATTTT	CASSELPGRGNTIYF